This TCR beta chain was identified during a study of blood T cell repertoires in COVID-19. Study details: COVID-19 samples from acute and convalescent phases originated in the United States, Italy and Spain. Nucleic acid was either cDNA or gDNA, and it came from T cells, B-cell-depleted T cells, or PBMCs.

The protocol was immunoSEQ multiplex PCR, while the TCRdb copy is restricted to in-frame clones and leaves out a portion. The sample holds around 150,000 clones, 80% to 85% seen once. The CDR3 has 16 residues. The J segment lost 5 bases and the V segment lost 4 bases, leaving 8 bases of the junction unmatched. The germline V gene encodes CDR1 MNHEY and CDR2 SVGEGT. This clone showed up just once. The clonotype was recovered from a woman of 80 years or more with active or convalescent COVID-19. Sequencing input: peripheral blood. This chain uses TRBV6-2 or TRBV6-3 with TRBJ2-5; TRBD2 matches at 12 bases. The CDR3 bases are TGTGCCAGCAGTTTTGGACTAGCGGGGACTGGGGAGACCCAGTACTTC. Amino acid sequence: CASSFGLAGTGETQYF.